These 22 T cell receptor beta chains share one sample of origin, sequenced in a study of blood T cell repertoires in COVID-19 (dated by TCRdb to 2018 to 2020). Libraries came from the immunoSEQ multiplex PCR assay. Drawn from immuneACCESS, this table holds only the in-frame rearrangements with V and J called that TCRdb kept. Clones are partly lost; checked studies trace under half to an unresolved V gene and leave the rest unexplained. Counted in this sample were approximately 410,000 clones; more than 80% of them appeared once. The ten largest clones take up over 1.1% of the sample. Sequenced sample: peripheral blood. Every receptor here comes from a woman aged 25 to 39 with active or convalescent COVID-19.

In DNA form, the CDR3 reads TGTGCCAGCAGTTCCGGGAGCCTCTCCTACGAGCAGTACTTC. It is translated as CASSSGSLSYEQYF. The rearrangement joins TRBV6-5 to TRBJ2-7; D possibly corresponds to TRBD2 (6 bases). Germline CDR1 MNHEY, CDR2 SVGAGI. The CDR3 has 14 amino acids. V lost 4 bases and J 0 bases, leaving 10 bases between the germline ends.

The chain has TRBV15 and TRBJ2-7; 11 bases fit TRBD1. The CDR3 is 15 residues long. The germline V gene encodes CDR1 LNHNV and CDR2 YYDKDF (reference sequence). The ends lost 3 bases at V and 3 bases at J; junction bases unmatched: 4. The CDR3 spells CATSSGTGGFYEQYF. For the CDR3, the DNA is TGTGCCACCAGCAGCGGGACAGGGGGTTTCTACGAGCAGTACTTC. Combining the CDR3 with reference TRBV15 and TRBJ2-7 gives the whole variable domain DAMVIQNPRYQVTQFGKPVTLSCSQTLNHNVMYWYQQKSSQAPKLLFHYYDKDFNNEADTPDNFQSRRPNTSFCFLDIRSPGLGDTAMYLCATSSGTGGFYEQYFGPGTRLTVT.

CDR3 nucleotides: TGCGCCAGCAGCTTGGCGATTTCGGGCGGAGGCTATGGCTACACCTTC. Protein sequence: CASSLAISGGGYGYTF. The gene calls are TRBV5-1 and TRBJ1-2; D is ambiguous. Trimming removed 0 bases from V and 4 bases from J, with 16 bases in between. CDR3 length: 16 amino acids. Germline CDR1 reads SGHRS; CDR2 reads YFSETQ.

This chain uses TRBV27 with TRBJ2-3; D remains unclear. The CDR3 is made up of 15 amino acids. Trimming cost V 6 bases and J 2 bases, with 15 bases left between them. Germline assignment: CDR1 MNHEY and CDR2 SMNVEV (reference sequence). The CDR3 spells CASSLLSGSTDTQYF. In DNA form, the CDR3 reads TGTGCCAGCAGCCTCCTCTCCGGGTCCACAGATACGCAGTATTTT.

This chain joins TRBV19 and TRBJ1-2, with D possibly TRBD1 on 5 matching bases. Germline CDR1 reads LNHDA; CDR2 reads SQIVND (reference sequence). The CDR3 length is 16 residues. V lost 6 bases to trimming and J lost 3 bases, with 20 bases between them. In DNA form, the CDR3 reads TGTGCCAGTAGGGAATTGACGAGGCAGGGCGACTATGGCTACACCTTC. Its protein product is CASRELTRQGDYGYTF.

The chain is built from TRBV2 and TRBJ1-6; TRBD1 is a possible D gene (6 bases). Germline V gives CDR1 SNHLY, CDR2 FYNNEI. This CDR3 is 14 amino acids long. The V end lost 9 bases, the J end lost 8 bases, and 17 bases lay between the germline ends. The CDR3 DNA follows: TGTGCCAGGACGGACCGGCAGGGGTATTCACCCCTCCACTTT. It translates to CARTDRQGYSPLHF.

This clone has a handful of counts. This chain uses TRBV19 with TRBJ1-2; TRBD1 is a possible D gene (6 bases). Trimming cost V 7 bases and J 2 bases, with 17 bases left between them. This CDR3 is 15 amino acids long. The V gene's germline CDR1 is LNHDA and CDR2 SQIVND (reference sequence). This CDR3 reads CASNTWGQINYGYTF. The DNA of the CDR3 is TGTGCCAGTAATACGTGGGGGCAGATCAACTATGGCTACACCTTC.

V gene TRBV7-8 combines with J gene TRBJ1-2, with D possibly matching TRBD1 (5 bases). The germline gives CDR1 SGHVS, CDR2 FQNEAQ. The CDR3 extends over 14 amino acids. V lost 2 bases, J lost 7 bases, and 14 bases lay in between. This CDR3 is CASSLSRGWGGYTF. The CDR3 nucleotides are TGTGCCAGCAGCTTATCTCGGGGGTGGGGTGGCTACACCTTC.

V is TRBV6-5 and J is TRBJ2-7; 7 bases align to TRBD1. The germline V gene encodes CDR1 MNHEY and CDR2 SVGAGI. This CDR3 spans 12 amino acids. Trimming at V came to 6 bases and at J to 5 bases, leaving 4 bases not matched to a gene. CDR3 residues: CASSPTGNEQYF. For the CDR3, the DNA is TGTGCCAGCAGCCCGACAGGGAACGAGCAGTACTTC.

The chain combines TRBV5-4 with TRBJ2-3; tentative D call: TRBD2 (6 bases). This CDR3 spans 12 amino acids. The germline V and J ends were trimmed by 2 bases and 5 bases, with 6 bases remaining between them. Germline loops: CDR1 SGHNT, CDR2 YYREEE (reference sequence). CDR3 amino acids: CASSFGGDTQYF. Written as DNA, the CDR3 is TGTGCCAGCAGCTTCGGGGGAGATACGCAGTATTTT.

V and J are TRBV20-1 and TRBJ2-7; D might be TRBD2 (5 bases). V was cut by 3 bases and J by 4 bases, with 13 bases left in between. CDR3 size: 13 residues. Germline-derived CDR1 and CDR2 are DFQATT and SNEGSKA (reference sequence). CDR3 bases: TGCAGTGCTAGTGACCCGCTAGCTTACGAGCAGTACTTC. It yields the protein CSASDPLAYEQYF.

This sequence joins TRBV6-5 and TRBJ1-3; possibly TRBD1 for D (5 bases). The germline V gene has CDR1 MNHEY and CDR2 SVGAGI. CDR3 length equals 14 residues. V was trimmed by 6 bases and J by 2 bases, leaving 11 bases between them. CDR3 nucleotide sequence: TGTGCCAGCAGCCCGCAGGGTACTGGAAACACCATATATTTT. Encoded protein: CASSPQGTGNTIYF.

This sequence joins TRBV2 and TRBJ1-1; D not certain. This CDR3 is 13 amino acids long. V was trimmed by 8 bases and J by 3 bases, leaving 13 bases between them. Germline V gene lookup returns CDR1 SNHLY and CDR2 FYNNEI. The CDR3 DNA reads as TGTGCCAGCTGCGCTCGAGGTTACACTGAAGCTTTCTTT. Protein product: CASCARGYTEAFF.

J is TRBJ2-1 and V is TRBV19, with D perhaps matching TRBD1 (6 bases). This CDR3 has 11 amino acids. The ends were cut back, 4 bases at V and 15 bases at J, with 13 bases in the middle. Germline-derived CDR1 and CDR2 are LNHDA and SQIVND (reference sequence). CDR3 in amino acids: CASSTGERWFF. CDR3 sequence (DNA): TGTGCCAGTAGTACAGGGGAGAGGTGGTTCTTC.

This clone was found once. The genes are TRBV11-2 and TRBJ2-7; TRBD1 agrees at 7 bases. The CDR3 is 13 amino acids. The germline V gene has CDR1 SGHAT and CDR2 FQNNGV. V lost 5 bases, J lost 2 bases, and 3 bases stayed unmatched. CDR3 in amino acids: CASSRDRAYEQYF. CDR3 DNA: TGTGCCAGCAGCAGAGACAGGGCCTACGAGCAGTACTTC.

The rearrangement joins TRBV3-1 (or the pseudogene TRBV3-2) to TRBJ1-1, with a weak D call TRBD1 (5 bases). Per germline, CDR1 LGHDT and CDR2 YNNKEL (reference sequence). V lost 0 bases and J 6 bases, leaving 11 bases between the germline ends. The CDR3 sequence is 14 residues long. The CDR3 region is CASSQDKGTAEAFF. Here the CDR3 DNA reads TGTGCCAGCAGCCAAGATAAAGGGACTGCTGAAGCTTTCTTT.

The rearrangement uses TRBV12-3 or TRBV12-4 and TRBJ1-2, with D tentatively TRBD1 (5 bases). The CDR3 is made up of 13 amino acids. V lost 6 bases and J lost 1, with 9 bases in between. The CDR3: CASSPDSNYGYTF. The CDR3 coding sequence is TGTGCCAGCAGCCCTGACAGTAACTATGGCTACACCTTC.

The chain couples TRBV5-4 to TRBJ1-6, with 7 bases aligning to TRBD1. CDR3 length: 17 residues. With 4 bases clipped from V and 0 bases from J, the junction kept 7 bases outside the gene matches. Germline CDR1 and CDR2: SGHNT and YYREEE (reference sequence). CDR3 nucleotides: TGTGCCAGCAGCAGGGGACAGCCCGCCTCCTATAATTCACCCCTCCACTTT. This codes for CASSRGQPASYNSPLHF.

This clone has only a few counts. The V call is TRBV4-1, the J call TRBJ1-1; TRBD1 agrees at 10 bases. The CDR3 contains 14 residues. The ends lost 4 bases at V and 5 bases at J; junction bases unmatched: 4. Germline assignment: CDR1 MGHRA and CDR2 YSYEKL. The chain's CDR3 is CASSRGQGLTEAFF. The CDR3 DNA reads as TGCGCCAGCAGCCGGGGACAGGGGTTAACTGAAGCTTTCTTT.

The gene calls are TRBV5-6 and TRBJ1-1, with D possibly TRBD1 on 6 matching bases. Germline V gene data show CDR1 as SGHDT and CDR2 as YYEEEE. Trimming took 4 bases from V and 8 from J, leaving 18 bases between them. The CDR3 is 14 residues long. CDR3 sequence reads: CASSLTGKTAEAFF. CDR3 in DNA: TGTGCCAGCAGCCTAACAGGGAAGACAGCGGAAGCTTTCTTT.

A single count supports this clone. The chain uses TRBV11-2 and TRBJ2-2; 9 nucleotides match TRBD2. The CDR3 extends over 16 amino acids. CDR1 and CDR2 (germline): SGHAT, FQNNGV. V lost 1 base and J lost 6; bases outside the gene matches: 6. The CDR3 reads CASSLVGLAGPGELFF. The CDR3 DNA reads TGTGCCAGCAGCTTAGTAGGGCTAGCGGGGCCCGGGGAGCTGTTTTTT.

The J gene is TRBJ2-3, the V gene TRBV24-1; 8 bases align to TRBD1. The trim removed 4 bases at V and 9 bases at J, leaving 2 bases unmatched. This CDR3 has 12 amino acids. Germline-derived CDR1 and CDR2 are KGHDR and SFDVKD. The CDR3 sequence: CATSDQGATQYF. CDR3 sequence (DNA): TGTGCCACCAGTGACCAGGGGGCAACGCAGTATTTT.